This passage covers 24 T cell receptor beta chains from one sample sequenced in a study of PD-1 blockade in classical Hodgkin lymphoma. The method was immunoSEQ multiplex PCR; TCRdb's version includes in-frame clones alone and lacks a portion of them. The data show fewer than 95,000 clones, with 83% seen just once and about a sixth held by the top ten. Time point denoted: cycle 4 day 1 (C4D1), after more than five weeks of nivolumab. Each and every patient relapsed after autologous stem cell transplantation, and patients got differing brentuximab vedotin exposure. Here the sequenced sample was peripheral blood mononuclear cells (PBMCs), taken before the fourth cycle of nivolumab. The receptors stem from a human donor with classical Hodgkin lymphoma.

This sequence joins TRBV10-3 and TRBJ2-1, with no clear D. The CDR3 has 13 residues. Trimming stripped 7 bases from V and 4 bases from J, with 11 bases between. The V gene's germline CDR1 is ENHRY and CDR2 SYGVKD. The CDR3 DNA reads TGTGCCATCACTTCGGACGGGTACAATGAGCAGTTCTTC. It yields the protein CAITSDGYNEQFF.

This CDR3 is CASSQGSAGNTIYF. For the CDR3, the DNA is TGTGCCAGCAGCCAGGGGAGCGCCGGAAACACCATATATTTT. The chain employs TRBV6-6 and TRBJ1-3; D might be TRBD1 (6 bases). Trimming stripped 6 bases from V and 4 bases from J, with 13 bases between. The CDR3 length is 14 residues. Per the germline V gene, CDR1 is MNHNY and CDR2 is SVGAGI (reference sequence).

The chain employs TRBV30 and TRBJ1-5; 8 bases are a match to TRBD1. The CDR3 length is 15 residues. Germline V CDR1 and CDR2: GTSNPN, SVGIG (reference sequence). Germline trimming cut 3 bases from V and 2 bases from J; bases unmatched to any gene: 6. Here the CDR3 DNA reads TGTGCCTGGAGAGAGGGACAGGATGGCAATCAGCCCCAGCATTTT. It translates to CAWREGQDGNQPQHF.

The chain uses TRBV27 and TRBJ1-2; D is ambiguous. Trimming removed 5 bases at V and 3 bases at J, with 16 bases between. Germline assignment: CDR1 MNHEY and CDR2 SMNVEV (reference sequence). The CDR3 consists of 15 residues. The chain's CDR3 is CASSAHAPPDYGYTF. The CDR3 nucleotides read TGTGCCAGCAGTGCCCATGCCCCGCCGGACTATGGCTACACCTTC.

CDR3: CASTPRTGTSPYGYTF. DNA for the CDR3: TGTGCCAGTACCCCTCGGACAGGGACTAGCCCCTATGGCTACACCTTC. The chain recombines TRBV19 with TRBJ1-2; 8 bases are shared with TRBD1. From germline, CDR1 is LNHDA and CDR2 SQIVND (reference sequence). J was trimmed by 4 bases and V by 7 bases; bases with no gene match: 14. The CDR3 runs to 16 residues.

This clone has just one count. The rearrangement joins TRBV7-8 to TRBJ1-3; D not resolved. CDR1 is SGHVS and CDR2 is FQNEAQ in the germline V gene. The CDR3 is 14 residues long. Between the trimmed V and J ends, which lost 2 bases and 1 base, there was a span of 6 bases. CDR3 DNA sequence: TGTGCCAGCAGCTTAAAACGGTCTGGAAACACCATATATTTT. Translation: CASSLKRSGNTIYF.

The J gene is TRBJ1-1, the V gene TRBV5-1, with D possibly being TRBD1 (5 bases). The CDR3 loop spans 16 amino acids. Germline V gene data show CDR1 as SGHRS and CDR2 as YFSETQ. Trimming left V 6 bases short and J 4 bases short, with 22 bases between. The CDR3 loop is CASTRRGGAEGTEAFF. The CDR3 nucleotides are TGCGCCAGCACCCGGAGGGGTGGCGCGGAGGGCACTGAAGCTTTCTTT.

This clone was picked up a small number of times. The J gene is TRBJ2-1, the V gene TRBV9, with D unresolved. The CDR3 is 14 amino acids. V was trimmed by 2 bases and J by 0 bases, leaving 6 bases between them. CDR1 and CDR2 (germline): SGDLS, YYNGEE. CDR3 nucleotides: TGTGCCAGCAGCGTGGGCGCCTCCTACAATGAGCAGTTCTTC. Its translation: CASSVGASYNEQFF.

The chain uses TRBV6-5 and TRBJ1-1, with 8 bases identical to TRBD1. With V trimmed by 7 bases and J by 1 base, 8 bases remained unmatched. Germline V gene sequence: CDR1 MNHEY, CDR2 SVGAGI. CDR3 size: 15 residues. The CDR3 protein is CASNQGDRGNTEAFF. Written as DNA, the CDR3 is TGTGCCAGCAATCAGGGTGACAGGGGGAACACTGAAGCTTTCTTT.

Only a few counts were recorded for this clone. The chain carries TRBV30 and TRBJ2-3; 9 nucleotides match TRBD2. Germline CDR1 and CDR2: GTSNPN and SVGIG (reference sequence). V trimming: 4 bases; J trimming: 8 bases; junction bases outside the gene matches: 7. The CDR3 sequence is 13 residues long. CDR3 in amino acids: CAWTPGLAATQYF. In DNA form, the CDR3 reads TGTGCCTGGACCCCGGGACTAGCAGCTACGCAGTATTTT.

The chain recombines TRBV30 with TRBJ2-1, with TRBD1 matching 8 bases. V trimming: 3 bases; J trimming: 9 bases; junction bases outside the gene matches: 4. Per germline, CDR1 GTSNPN and CDR2 SVGIG (reference sequence). The CDR3 loop spans 12 amino acids. Written as DNA, the CDR3 is TGTGCCTGGAGACCAGGGGGCGTTGAGCAGTTCTTC. Its protein is CAWRPGGVEQFF.

The chain uses TRBV19 and TRBJ2-2; D not resolved. V shed 2 bases and J shed 3 bases, with 7 bases lying between them. This CDR3 has 14 amino acids. The germline V gene has CDR1 LNHDA and CDR2 SQIVND (reference sequence). Here the CDR3 reads CASSIIWDTGELFF. CDR3 nucleotides: TGTGCCAGTAGTATAATATGGGACACCGGGGAGCTGTTTTTT.

The chain is built from TRBV19 and TRBJ1-5; D might be TRBD1 (6 bases). CDR3 length: 15 residues. V lost 9 bases to trimming and J lost 0 bases, with 15 bases between them. The V gene's germline CDR1 is LNHDA and CDR2 SQIVND (reference sequence). CDR3 sequence reads: CASRQARYSNQPQHF. CDR3 DNA sequence: TGTGCCAGCAGACAGGCCCGCTATAGCAATCAGCCCCAGCATTTT.

The rearrangement joins TRBV28 to TRBJ2-7; D remains ambiguous. The CDR3 consists of 11 residues. The V end lost 2 bases, the J end lost 5 bases, and 4 bases lay between the germline ends. Germline CDR1 is MDHEN and CDR2 is SYDVKM. In DNA form, the CDR3 reads TGTGCCAGCAGTTTAACCCACGAGCAGTACTTC. It specifies CASSLTHEQYF. Full variable domain (remainder filled in from reference TRBV28 and TRBJ2-7): DVKVTQSSRYLVKRTGEKVFLECVQDMDHENMFWYRQDPGLGLRLIYFSYDVKMKEKGDIPEGYSVSREKKERFSLILESASTNQTSMYLCASSLTHEQYFGPGTRLTVT.

The gene calls are TRBV5-5 and TRBJ1-5; possible D gene TRBD1, 5 bases. The germline V and J ends were trimmed by 0 bases and 3 bases, with 10 bases remaining between them. The CDR3 runs 15 residues. The germline V gene has CDR1 SGHKS and CDR2 YYEKEE (reference sequence). The CDR3 here is CASSLGGTVNQPQHF. In DNA, the CDR3 is TGTGCCAGCAGCTTGGGGGGGACTGTCAATCAGCCCCAGCATTTT.

This clone was picked up a small number of times. V is TRBV18 and J is TRBJ1-2; 7 positions match TRBD1. The CDR3 totals 13 residues. CDR1 KGHSH and CDR2 LQKENI come from the germline V gene. The J segment lost 8 bases and the V segment lost 6 bases, leaving 9 bases of the junction unmatched. The CDR3 spells CASSPGQAGGYTF. The DNA for the CDR3 is TGTGCCAGCTCTCCCGGACAGGCGGGGGGCTACACCTTC. Full variable domain (remainder filled in from reference TRBV18 and TRBJ1-2): NAGVMQNPRHLVRRRGQEARLRCSPMKGHSHVYWYRQLPEEGLKFMVYLQKENIIDESGMPKERFSAEFPKEGPSILRIQQVVRGDSAAYFCASSPGQAGGYTFGSGTRLTVV.

The V and J genes are TRBV9 and TRBJ1-3, with D maybe TRBD1 (6 bases). The CDR3 is 15 residues long. The V end was cut by 0 bases, the J end by 2 bases, with 9 bases between. Germline V gene sequence: CDR1 SGDLS, CDR2 YYNGEE. CDR3 nucleotide sequence: TGTGCCAGCAGCGTAGGGGAGGGGGCTGGAAACACCATATATTTT. Protein product: CASSVGEGAGNTIYF.

The chain combines TRBV5-1 with TRBJ2-5; 9 bases line up with TRBD2. The CDR3 is 17 residues long. Trimming cost V 1 base and J 2 bases; bases outside gene matches: 9. The germline gives CDR1 SGHRS, CDR2 YFSETQ. The CDR3 DNA reads as TGCGCCAGCAGCTTGAACCCCACTAGCGGGCTACAAGAGACCCAGTACTTC. Protein product: CASSLNPTSGLQETQYF.

V gene TRBV14 combines with J gene TRBJ2-2; the D is unclear. CDR3 length: 16 amino acids. Germline values: CDR1 SGHDN, CDR2 FVKESK. V was pared by 2 bases and J by 3 bases, with 13 bases between. CDR3 in DNA: TGTGCCAGCAGCCAACCTCCTTCAGCGTACACCGGGGAGCTGTTTTTT. It yields the protein CASSQPPSAYTGELFF.

CDR3 coding DNA: TGTGCCATCGGAACCTTAGCGGCAAGCTCCTACAATGAGCAGTTCTTC. Protein product: CAIGTLAASSYNEQFF. The chain links TRBV10-3 to TRBJ2-1, with a possible D match to TRBD2 (6 bases). Deletions cut 8 bases from V and 0 bases from J, with 17 bases between. CDR1 is ENHRY and CDR2 is SYGVKD in the germline V gene. The CDR3 has 16 amino acids.

V usage is TRBV30 and J usage is TRBJ1-5, with D perhaps matching TRBD1 (5 bases). Germline CDR1 and CDR2: GTSNPN and SVGIG (reference sequence). Deletions cut 1 base from V and 5 bases from J, with 9 bases between. The CDR3 is made up of 13 amino acids. CDR3 region: CAWSDGAHQPQHF. The DNA for the CDR3 is TGTGCCTGGAGTGATGGGGCCCATCAGCCCCAGCATTTT.

This clone was recorded only once. J is TRBJ2-1 and V is TRBV7-9; TRBD2 matches at 7 bases. The ends lost 4 bases at V and 3 bases at J; junction bases unmatched: 6. Germline lookup yields CDR1 SEHNR and CDR2 FQNEAQ (reference sequence). The CDR3 contains 15 residues. CDR3: CASSSLGGSYNEQFF. The CDR3 DNA reads as TGTGCCAGCAGCTCCCTGGGCGGGAGCTACAATGAGCAGTTCTTC.

This rearrangement joins TRBV29-1 to TRBJ2-7; no reliable D call. The V end was cut by 1 base, the J end by 2 bases, with 12 bases between. The germline CDR1 and CDR2 sequences are SQVTM and ANQGSEA. The CDR3 extends over 14 amino acids. The CDR3 DNA follows: TGCAGCGTTGAAGGAGAGACCCGCACCTACGAGCAGTACTTC. Residues: CSVEGETRTYEQYF.

This rearrangement joins TRBV21-1 to TRBJ2-7; the tabulated D call, TRBD2, remains unverified against the DNA. TRBV21-1 is reported as a pseudogene. This CDR3 contains 17 residues. CDR3 DNA: TGTGCCAGCAGCAAAGCGCGGAGAGGGCGTAACAATTACGAGCAGTACTTC. It encodes CASSKARRGRNNYEQYF.